The present T cell receptor beta chain was sequenced within a study of shared clonotypes between healthy human individuals (dated by TCRdb to the early 2020s). About the investigation overall: The cohort comprised two women and three men aged 18 to 49 years. For each donor, CD4 naive and CD4 memory were each run on three plates, CD8 naive on two plates, and CD8 memory on one plate. To estimate repertoire size and how much clonotypes are shared between individuals, the study performed deep sequencing of blood TCR repertoires from about five healthy adults. Different laboratories and diverse techniques were used to prepare libraries and sequence TCR repertoires, to increase sequencing depth and limit assay-specific biases. Leukapheresis yielded between about 0.85 and 9.5 billion PBMCs per donor. Here is what the overall study found, with its caveats: Clonotypes shared by all four sorted-subset donors showed higher generation probabilities than non-shared clonotypes. Roughly 5% of naive CD4, 3.5% of naive CD8, approximately 2% of memory CD4, and 0.4% of memory CD8 clonotypes were shared across a few donors. Incomplete sequencing was indicated by rarefaction of sorted-subset datasets, despite the large sequencing depth. Sampling was restricted to blood, and TCR repertoires in tissues likely differ from the TCR repertoires found in blood. The small number of donors limited the genetic and exposure-history diversity represented. Estimated clonotype richness was generally larger for naive than for memory subsets. Pairwise subsampling led to the expectation that sequencing depth would affect the degree of clonotype sharing among donors.

The donors were healthy, HIV-negative adults who had no recently reported acute infections or vaccinations. Every donor was a Caucasian adult residing in Nashville, Tennessee, USA. CD4+ T cells were enriched by magnetic negative selection, after which naive cells were positively selected on CD45RA and the negative fraction was taken as the memory subset. Blood was obtained by leukapheresis, after which PBMCs were separated by Ficoll-Histopaque density gradient centrifugation and cryopreserved in liquid nitrogen vapor phase. Analytical flow cytometry was used to check the purity and quantity of each magnetically sorted T cell population. Each sorted fraction had its genomic DNA isolated and then quantified by UV absorbance on a Nanodrop 2000c. V is pared back by 5 bases and J by 5 bases, with 12 bases lying between the germline termini. Including cysteine and phenylalanine, the CDR3 has 14 amino acids. The kept DNA is CDR3 alone, 42 bases in frame from the first base. CDR1 and CDR2, looked up from the germline V gene, are MDHEN and SYDVKM.

Using the deep immunoSEQ assay, TCR CDR3 regions were amplified from genomic DNA by multiplex PCR. Extracted genomic DNA from each cell subset was distributed evenly across all wells of several immunoSEQ 96-well plates, and each plate was treated as a replicate. For sorted subsets, each replicate PCR was loaded with approximately 200 ng genomic DNA, equivalent to 25,000 to 35,000 T cell genomes. Purified libraries were quantified with a Qubit 3.0 fluorometer, sized on a Bioanalyzer 2100, and re-quantified with the KAPA Library Quantification kit. Every immunoSEQ 96-well plate was sequenced on a separate single-read 150-cycle Illumina NextSeq 550 flow cell. On the study's bioinformatics: The immunoSEQ output contained only junctional sequences without quality scores, so filtering could not match that applied to full-length reads. To assign V/J genes and CDR3, sequences were annotated against IMGT germline references using PyIR, a Python wrapper for IgBLAST v1.9. Any read was removed if the V/J assignment was weak (E-value above 1e-6), the CDR3 was missing, or the read contained stop codons, out-of-frame junctions, or ambiguous translated residues. V3J clonotypes were defined by identical inferred V gene, J gene, and CDR3 amino acid sequence. To compute the percentage overlap between repertoires, the number of shared unique clonotypes was divided by the size of the smaller repertoire. Repertoire richness was assessed with RTK rarefaction, the Chao1 estimator, and Recon v2.1 estimates of unobserved clonotypes. Generation probabilities were computed with OLGA for all TCRbeta clonotypes obtained by the gDNA method from several donors. In TCRdb, the immuneACCESS table is reduced to in-frame sequences with V and J assigned. These tables do not hold every clone; where another copy was compared, an unresolved V gene accounts for under half, and the others remain unexplained. V, J and clone size derive from that table, while D and trimming were established from the DNA sequence. This sample gives about 2.4 million clones in total; approximately 93% of them show up just once. 0.36% of the sample lies in the top ten.

The table lists this clone with a count of one. What this receptor recognizes is not known. No much larger clone exists at a distance of one base, and base qualities are not known. This receptor was taken from a young man in good health. Some clones in this sample may be carry-over from other donors' samples. The chain joins TRBV28 to TRBJ2-2; the D gene assignment is ambiguous. Sequenced input: naive CD4+ T cells from PBMCs. The cell subset or site label, as the study defines it: CD45RA+ positively selected. CDR3 sequence: CASSRYAGTGELFF. The DNA sequence is as follows: TGTGCCAGCAGTCGATATGCCGGAACCGGGGAGCTGTTTTTT.